The 24 T cell receptor beta chains reported below all come from one sample, sequenced in a study of identical twins. TCRdb recomputed calls from the 5' RACE reads with MiXCR, one row per CDR3 protein. The sample consists of 500,000 or so distinct CDR3 sequences, 13% to 15% of them appearing once. In addition, the sample was reused for a study of yellow fever vaccine responses in identical twins.

The specimen was CD4+ T cells sorted from blood. The receptors here all came from a woman younger than 35 in good health.

This clonotype was recorded many times. J is TRBJ2-5 and V is TRBV7-8; D unclear. Germline-derived CDR1 and CDR2 are SGHVS and FQNEAQ. This CDR3 has 14 amino acids. Trimming left V 0 bases short and J 3 bases short, with 8 bases between. CDR3 DNA: TGTGCCAGCAGCTTAGCAGTGACGAAAGAGACCCAGTACTTC. Translated, it gives CASSLAVTKETQYF.

Concerning this clonotype: A much bigger clone sits one base away, suggesting this may be a read error. This sequence joins TRBV14 and TRBJ2-1, with D possibly TRBD2 on 5 matching bases. V was clipped by 3 bases and J by 5 bases, with 14 bases between them. Germline V CDR1 and CDR2: SGHDN, FVKESK. This CDR3 is 15 amino acids long. DNA for the CDR3: TGTGCCAGCAGCCACCTACGGGGTTCGAACAATGAGCAGTTCTTC. Translating it yields CASSHLRGSNNEQFF.

There are many counts of this clonotype. The chain combines TRBV5-1 with TRBJ2-1; D possibly corresponds to TRBD1 (5 bases). The germline V and J ends were trimmed by 5 bases and 11 bases, with 11 bases remaining between them. The V gene's germline CDR1 is SGHRS and CDR2 YFSETQ. CDR3 length: 11 residues. In nucleotides, the CDR3 is TGCGCCAGCAGATTAACGGACAAGCAGTTCTTC. It yields the protein CASRLTDKQFF. The variable domain in full, completed from reference TRBV5-1 and TRBJ2-1, reads KAGVTQTPRYLIKTRGQQVTLSCSPISGHRSVSWYQQTPGQGLQFLFEYFSETQRNKGNFPGRFSGRQFSNSRSEMNVSTLELGDSALYLCASRLTDKQFFGPGTRLTVL.

The rearrangement joins TRBV16 to TRBJ2-3; no firm D call. CDR3 length: 15 amino acids. Trimming took off 6 bases at V and 1 base at J, with 14 bases between the two ends. In germline, CDR1 is KGHSY, CDR2 FQNENV. CDR3 sequence reads: CASRPGLAGTDTQYF. The CDR3 DNA reads TGTGCCAGCAGGCCAGGCCTGGCGGGCACAGATACGCAGTATTTT. Variable domain in full (rest from reference TRBV16 and TRBJ2-3): GEEVAQTPKHLVRGEGQKAKLYCAPIKGHSYVFWYQQVLKNEFKFLISFQNENVFDETGMPKERFSAKCLPNSPCSLEIQATKLEDSAVYFCASRPGLAGTDTQYFGPGTRLTVL.

The gene calls are TRBV24-1 and TRBJ2-2; the D gene is possibly TRBD2 (6 bases). The CDR3 extends over 14 amino acids. The germline gives CDR1 KGHDR, CDR2 SFDVKD. The V and J ends lost 4 bases and 6 bases respectively, with 11 bases between them. CDR3 sequence reads: CATSEGTWAGELFF. CDR3 in DNA: TGTGCCACCAGTGAGGGGACTTGGGCCGGGGAGCTGTTTTTT.

There are a few counts of this clonotype. The rearrangement joins TRBV28 to TRBJ2-7; TRBD2 aligns across 14 bases. The trim removed 5 bases at V and 4 bases at J, leaving 10 bases unmatched. Germline V gene data show CDR1 as MDHEN and CDR2 as SYDVKM. The CDR3 covers 17 residues. The CDR3 DNA follows: TGTGCCAGCAGTCCATGGACTAGCGGGAGGCCGATATACGAGCAGTACTTC. It yields the protein CASSPWTSGRPIYEQYF.

The chain uses TRBV7-8 and TRBJ2-5; 10 nucleotides line up with TRBD1. Trimming removed 5 bases from V and 4 bases from J; junction bases left unmatched: 4. CDR1 is SGHVS, CDR2 FQNEAQ, per germline. The CDR3 contains 14 residues. CDR3 protein: CASSGRTGGETQYF. The CDR3 DNA reads TGTGCCAGCAGCGGCAGGACAGGGGGAGAGACCCAGTACTTC.

This sequence joins TRBV6-5 and TRBJ2-1; TRBD1 matches at 8 bases. V shed 0 bases and J 9 bases; nucleotides not matched to a gene: 7. The CDR3 length is 15 residues. CDR1 MNHEY and CDR2 SVGAGI come from the germline V gene. The CDR3 coding sequence is TGTGCCAGCAGTTACTCGAGTGCAGGGGGCAGTGAGCAGTTCTTC. Its protein is CASSYSSAGGSEQFF.

This clonotype appeared a few times. The rearrangement links TRBV28 to TRBJ1-2; D remains unclear. The germline V gene has CDR1 MDHEN and CDR2 SYDVKM. The CDR3 length is 13 residues. Trimming took off 2 bases at V and 2 bases at J, with 6 bases between the two ends. This CDR3 is CASSLRANYGYTF. In DNA, the CDR3 is TGTGCCAGCAGTTTAAGGGCGAACTATGGCTACACCTTC.

This clonotype was recorded many times. The genes are TRBV7-2 and TRBJ2-1, with D tentatively TRBD1 or TRBD2 (6 bases each). The CDR3 extends over 15 amino acids. CDR1 and CDR2 from the germline V gene are SGHTA and FQGNSA. The V and J ends lost 0 bases and 6 bases respectively, with 12 bases between them. CDR3 amino acids: CASSLAGGPFNEQFF. DNA for the CDR3: TGTGCCAGCAGCTTAGCGGGGGGCCCCTTCAATGAGCAGTTCTTC.

The table lists this clonotype with a few counts. The V call is TRBV20-1, the J call TRBJ2-1; 13 positions match TRBD2. The CDR3 spans 16 residues. J lost 8 bases, V lost 1 base, and 8 bases had no gene match. The germline gives CDR1 DFQATT, CDR2 SNEGSKA (reference sequence). The CDR3 DNA is TGCAGTGCTAGAGTACTAGCGGGAGGGCCCAGAGATGAGCAGTTCTTC. This translates into CSARVLAGGPRDEQFF.

This clonotype showed up just a few times. The chain combines TRBV27 with TRBJ2-7; TRBD2 might be the D (7 bases). CDR1 is MNHEY and CDR2 is SMNVEV in the germline V gene (reference sequence). There are 14 residues in the CDR3. Trimming shortened V by 6 bases and J by 2 bases, and 14 bases separated the two germline ends. The CDR3 spells CASRRAGTTYEQYF. Written as DNA, the CDR3 is TGTGCCAGCAGGCGAGCGGGGACAACCTACGAGCAGTACTTC.

In this sample, this clonotype turned up a few times. The genes are TRBV28 and TRBJ2-1; the D is unclear. The germline V gene has CDR1 MDHEN and CDR2 SYDVKM. The ends were cut back, 6 bases at V and 9 bases at J, with 12 bases in the middle. The CDR3 has 12 residues. The CDR3 protein is CASSLLSSEQFF. In nucleotides, the CDR3 is TGTGCCAGCAGCCTTCTTTCGAGTGAGCAGTTCTTC.

The chain uses TRBV5-6 and TRBJ1-2, with TRBD1 as a possible D gene (6 bases). V lost 0 bases to trimming and J lost 8 bases, with 14 bases between them. Germline V lookup: CDR1 SGHDT, CDR2 YYEEEE. CDR3 size: 14 residues. CDR3 sequence: CASSLEQGRRGYTF. The DNA for the CDR3 is TGTGCCAGCAGCTTGGAACAGGGTCGTCGCGGCTACACCTTC.

The chain couples TRBV4-3 to TRBJ2-5; D is unresolved. The CDR3 is 15 residues long. V lost 0 bases to trimming and J lost 2 bases, with 10 bases between them. Per germline, CDR1 LGHNA and CDR2 YSLEER. CDR3 nucleotide sequence: TGCGCCAGCAGCCAAGAAGGGCTCCTACAAGAGACCCAGTACTTC. It encodes CASSQEGLLQETQYF.

This clonotype was seen ten or more times. J is TRBJ2-2 and V is TRBV5-5; tentative D call: TRBD1 (5 bases). Germline assignment: CDR1 SGHKS and CDR2 YYEKEE (reference sequence). V shed 4 bases and J shed 6 bases, with 16 bases lying between them. The CDR3 sequence is 15 residues long. This CDR3 reads CASSKGVVSAGELFF. The CDR3 coding sequence is TGTGCCAGCAGCAAAGGGGTAGTGTCCGCCGGGGAGCTGTTTTTT.

This clonotype has ten or more counts. The V gene is TRBV10-3, the J gene TRBJ2-5; no clear D. V lost 4 bases, J lost 5 bases, and 8 bases lay in between. Germline assignment: CDR1 ENHRY and CDR2 SYGVKD. The CDR3 contains 12 residues. CDR3 in DNA: TGTGCCATCAGTGGAGCTGGGGAGACCCAGTACTTC. The encoded protein is CAISGAGETQYF.

The gene calls are TRBV3-1 and TRBJ2-1; D possibly uses TRBD1 or TRBD2 (7 bases each). CDR1 LGHDT and CDR2 YNNKEL come from the germline V gene (reference sequence). V lost 1 base, J lost 4 bases, and 14 bases lay in between. This CDR3 comprises 16 residues. The CDR3 sequence: CASSQGEGATYNEQFF. The CDR3 nucleotides read TGTGCCAGCAGCCAAGGGGAGGGGGCGACTTACAATGAGCAGTTCTTC.

Only a few counts were recorded for this clonotype. This chain uses TRBV20-1 with TRBJ1-1; 11 nucleotides agree with TRBD1. This CDR3 contains 14 residues. Germline loops: CDR1 DFQATT, CDR2 SNEGSKA (reference sequence). After removal of 4 bases from V and 8 bases from J, the junction contained 9 bases not matched to a gene. CDR3 sequence: CSATDRGRREEAFF. The CDR3 DNA is TGCAGTGCTACGGACAGGGGGCGTAGGGAAGAAGCTTTCTTT.

V usage is TRBV12-3 or TRBV12-4 and J usage is TRBJ1-2; TRBD1 might be the D (6 bases). The CDR3 has 14 residues. The V end was cut by 7 bases, the J end by 8 bases, with 20 bases between. CDR3 region: CASNPQGRGRGYTF. The CDR3 bases are TGTGCCAGCAACCCGCAGGGGCGAGGGAGGGGCTACACCTTC.

The DNA for the CDR3 is TGTGCCAGCAGTCTAAGACTAGCGGGAGCGCGGGGCAATGAGCAGTTCTTC. Its translation is CASSLRLAGARGNEQFF. The V and J genes are TRBV27 and TRBJ2-1; 12 bases align to TRBD2. CDR3 size: 17 residues. After removal of 5 bases from V and 6 bases from J, the junction contained 11 bases not matched to a gene. Germline CDR1 is MNHEY and CDR2 is SMNVEV (reference sequence).

The sample holds a few counts of this clonotype. This chain connects TRBV7-9 to TRBJ2-3; tentatively, D is TRBD1 (6 bases). The length of the CDR3 is 16 residues. Germline V gives CDR1 SEHNR, CDR2 FQNEAQ (reference sequence). Trimming cost V 4 bases and J 0 bases, with 14 bases left between them. The CDR3 reads CASSSPGVKSTDTQYF. CDR3 coding DNA: TGTGCCAGCAGCTCCCCAGGGGTGAAGAGCACAGATACGCAGTATTTT.

This clonotype appeared many times. The chain employs TRBV7-9 and TRBJ2-7; 9 nucleotides agree with TRBD2. J was trimmed by 5 bases and V by 2 bases; bases with no gene match: 7. Germline V lookup: CDR1 SEHNR, CDR2 FQNEAQ (reference sequence). This CDR3 has 15 amino acids. CDR3 in amino acids: CASSLRLAGYDEQYF. DNA for the CDR3: TGTGCCAGCAGCTTACGGCTAGCGGGGTATGACGAGCAGTACTTC.

This clonotype was observed a few times. The chain carries TRBV5-6 and TRBJ2-2; D is ambiguous. The CDR3 length is 18 residues. Germline V gives CDR1 SGHDT, CDR2 YYEEEE. V lost 2 bases and J 1 base, leaving 18 bases between the germline ends. For the CDR3, the DNA is TGTGCCAGCAGCTTCAGCATCAGAAACAGAAAGAACACCGGGGAGCTGTTTTTT. Its translation: CASSFSIRNRKNTGELFF.